This T cell receptor beta chain stems from a study of shared clonotypes between healthy human individuals. As regards this clone: Its antigen is as yet unknown.

The V and J ends lost 4 bases and 8 bases, in that order; junction bases with no gene match: 4. The CDR3 contains 13 residues. Germline-derived CDR1 and CDR2 are SGHTA and FQGNSA. The CD4+ fraction was divided into a CD45RA+ naive subset and a CD45RA-negative memory subset. Study results and limitations: Generation probabilities of non-shared clonotypes were lower (relative to those shared by all four donors).

Original methodology: Owing to the provision of junction-only sequences devoid of quality scores by immunoSEQ, filtering differed. Only in-frame clones appear in the TCRdb table, and some are missing; sequencing was by immunoSEQ multiplex PCR. V, J and clone size are taken as reported in that table, and D and trimming were inferred from the DNA itself. The sample records under 1,100,000 clones, around 76% being singletons. The TCR sequence derives from a young man in good health. The gene calls are TRBV7-2 and TRBJ2-4, with 8 nucleotides matching TRBD1. Input material: memory CD4+ T cells sorted from blood. Subset denoted: CD45RA-negative fraction. This CDR3 reads CASSSDRGHIQYF. The CDR3 coding sequence is TGTGCCAGCAGCTCCGACAGGGGACACATTCAGTACTTC.